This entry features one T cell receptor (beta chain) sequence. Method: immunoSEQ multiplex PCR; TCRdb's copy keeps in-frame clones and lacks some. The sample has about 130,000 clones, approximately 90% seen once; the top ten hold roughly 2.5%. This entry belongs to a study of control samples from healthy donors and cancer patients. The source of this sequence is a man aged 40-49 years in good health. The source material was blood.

The CDR3 reads CASSLYRDTQYF. CDR3 DNA: TGTGCCAGCTCACTATACAGAGATACGCAGTATTTT. The chain is built from TRBV18 and TRBJ2-3; no clear D gene. Germline V gene lookup returns CDR1 KGHSH and CDR2 LQKENI. Trimming stripped 4 bases from V and 5 bases from J, with 7 bases between. This CDR3 is built from 12 residues.